This T cell receptor (beta chain) was observed in a study of patients and donors after allogeneic stem cell transplantation. This clonotype showed up many times. Germline V gene data show CDR1 as DFQATT and CDR2 as SNEGSKA (reference sequence). The CDR3 has 13 residues. Trimming removed 3 bases from V and 7 bases from J, with 13 bases in between. Each CDR3 protein is one row after TCRdb ran MiXCR on the RT-PCR reads. The sample includes 410,000 or so distinct CDR3 sequences, 16% of them seen just once. This TCR was recovered from a human donor who was either an allogeneic HSCT recipient or a stem cell or donor lymphocyte infusion donor (not recorded which). It is not recorded whose cells these are; they may come from a transplant donor. The gene calls are TRBV20-1 and TRBJ2-1; D ambiguous. Sequences were obtained from blood, either unsorted or a sorted T cell fraction (not recorded which). The CDR3 here is CSARPPNSNEQFF. As DNA, the CDR3 is TGCAGTGCTAGGCCCCCGAACTCTAATGAGCAGTTCTTC.